This T cell receptor beta chain was found in a study of cytomegalovirus exposure and HLA in healthy donors. About the study: Earlier results showed 90 million to 120 million unique TCR beta sequences derived from approximately 180 million T cells.

PCR employed 60 Vbeta and 13 Jbeta primers. Produced via immunoSEQ multiplex PCR; TCRdb's table is partial and in-frame only. The sample records about 130,000 clones, around 74% being singletons. Healthy bone marrow donors formed the donor group. Donors were ostensibly healthy at sampling, although undocumented immune exposures were probable. Whole-study findings and limits: Donors were assumed by presence/absence analyses to have roughly uniform sequencing depth.

A note on this clone: Antigen: not known.

Trimming took 8 bases from V and 2 from J, leaving 12 bases between them. CDR1 is SNHLY and CDR2 is FYNNEI in the germline V gene. There are 14 residues in the CDR3. Material for sequencing was PBMCs. This chain uses TRBV2 with TRBJ1-4; possibly TRBD1 for D (6 bases). The sequence came from a woman between 45 and 60 years old in good health and CMV-seropositive. As DNA, the CDR3 is TGTGCCAGCGGTGGGGGGCAGACTAATGAAAAACTGTTTTTT. Encoded protein: CASGGGQTNEKLFF.